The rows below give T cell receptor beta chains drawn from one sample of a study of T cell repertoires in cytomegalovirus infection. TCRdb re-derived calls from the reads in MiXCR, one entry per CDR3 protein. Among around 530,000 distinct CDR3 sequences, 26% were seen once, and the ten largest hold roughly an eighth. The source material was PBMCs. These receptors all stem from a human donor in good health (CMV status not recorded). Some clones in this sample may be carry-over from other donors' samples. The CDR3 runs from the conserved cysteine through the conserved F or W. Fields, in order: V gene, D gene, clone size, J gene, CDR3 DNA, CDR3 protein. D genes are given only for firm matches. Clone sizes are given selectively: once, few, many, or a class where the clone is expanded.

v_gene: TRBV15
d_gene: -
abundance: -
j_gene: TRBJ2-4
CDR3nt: TGTGCCACCAGCAGAGATTTAGCCAAAAACATTCAGTACTTC
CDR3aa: CATSRDLAKNIQYF

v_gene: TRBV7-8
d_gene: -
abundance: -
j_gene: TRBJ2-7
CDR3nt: TGTGCCAGCAGCTTATTAGCGGACCGGGCCGAGCAGTACTTC
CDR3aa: CASSLLADRAEQYF

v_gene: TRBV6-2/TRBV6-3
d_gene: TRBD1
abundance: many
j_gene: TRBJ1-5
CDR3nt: TGTGCCAGCAGTTACTCGAGACAGGGGGCGCAGAATCAGCCCCAGCATTTT
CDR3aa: CASSYSRQGAQNQPQHF

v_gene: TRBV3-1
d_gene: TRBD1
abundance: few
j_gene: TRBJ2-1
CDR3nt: TGTGCCAGCCTCAGCCGGGACAGGGGATGGAATGAGCAGTTCTTC
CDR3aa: CASLSRDRGWNEQFF

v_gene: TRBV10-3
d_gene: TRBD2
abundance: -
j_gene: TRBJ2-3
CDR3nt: TGTGCCATCAGTGAGGGGGGAGGGCCCGATACGCAGTATTTT
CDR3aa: CAISEGGGPDTQYF

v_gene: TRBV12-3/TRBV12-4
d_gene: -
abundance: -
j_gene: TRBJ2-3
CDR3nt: TGTGCCAGCAGTTTAGCTCGTAGCGGATACACAGATACGCAGTATTTT
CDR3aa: CASSLARSGYTDTQYF

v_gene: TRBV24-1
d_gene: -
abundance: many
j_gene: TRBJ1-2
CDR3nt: TGTGCCACCAGTGATTTGCAGGTTAACTATGGCTACACCTTC
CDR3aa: CATSDLQVNYGYTF

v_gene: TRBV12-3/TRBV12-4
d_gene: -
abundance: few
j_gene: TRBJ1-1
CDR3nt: TGTGCCAGCAGTTGGGAGGGGCCGGCCATGAACACTGAAGCTTTCTTT
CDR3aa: CASSWEGPAMNTEAFF

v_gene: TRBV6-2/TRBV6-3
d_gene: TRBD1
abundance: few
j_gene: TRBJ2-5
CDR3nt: TGTGCCAGCAGAACACCTTGGACAGGGGCTTCAGAGACCCAGTACTTC
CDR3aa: CASRTPWTGASETQYF

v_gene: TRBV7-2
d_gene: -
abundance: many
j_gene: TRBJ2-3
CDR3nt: TGTGCCAGCAGCTTAGCGATTGTTAGGAGGGGCACAGATACGCAGTATTTT
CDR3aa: CASSLAIVRRGTDTQYF

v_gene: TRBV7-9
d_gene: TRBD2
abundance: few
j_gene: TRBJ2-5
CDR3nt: TGTGCCAGCAGCTTCGTAGTAGGACTAGCGGGAGTGGGAGAGACCCAGTACTTC
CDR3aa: CASSFVVGLAGVGETQYF

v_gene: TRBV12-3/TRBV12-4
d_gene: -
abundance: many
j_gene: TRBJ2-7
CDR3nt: TGTGCCAGCAGCTCAGGGACGGTGAGTTCCTACGAGCAGTACTTC
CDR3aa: CASSSGTVSSYEQYF

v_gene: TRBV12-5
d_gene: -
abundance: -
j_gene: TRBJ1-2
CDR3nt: TGTGCTAGTGGTTTTGGAGGTGCGCCTGGCTACACCTTC
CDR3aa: CASGFGGAPGYTF

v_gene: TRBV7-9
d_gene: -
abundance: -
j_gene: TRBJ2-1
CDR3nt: TGTGCCAGCAGCTTACGTAGCGGCGCCTACAATGAGCAGTTCTTC
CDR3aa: CASSLRSGAYNEQFF

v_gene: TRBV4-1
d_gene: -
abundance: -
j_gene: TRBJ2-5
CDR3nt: TGCGCCAGCAGCCAAGATAGGGGGACCCAGTACTTC
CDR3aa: CASSQDRGTQYF

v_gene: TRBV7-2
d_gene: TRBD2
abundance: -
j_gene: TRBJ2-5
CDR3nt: TGTGCCAGCATCCCGGGACTAGGAGGGACCCAGTACTTC
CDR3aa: CASIPGLGGTQYF

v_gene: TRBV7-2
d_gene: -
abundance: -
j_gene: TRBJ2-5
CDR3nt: TGTGCCAGCACCCCAAAGAGGTCTGGGACCCAGTACTTC
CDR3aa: CASTPKRSGTQYF

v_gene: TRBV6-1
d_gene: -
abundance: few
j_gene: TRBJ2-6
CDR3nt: TGTGCCAGCCCTTCCGGGACACCAAGCTCTGGGGCCAACGTCCTGACTTTC
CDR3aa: CASPSGTPSSGANVLTF

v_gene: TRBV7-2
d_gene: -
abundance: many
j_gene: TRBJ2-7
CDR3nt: TGTTTTGTCTGCAACTACGAGCAGTACTTC
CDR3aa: CFVCNYEQYF

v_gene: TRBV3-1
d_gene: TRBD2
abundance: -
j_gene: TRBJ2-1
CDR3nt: TGTGCCAGCAGCCGTGGACTAGCAACCCTCAATGAGCAGTTCTTC
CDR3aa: CASSRGLATLNEQFF

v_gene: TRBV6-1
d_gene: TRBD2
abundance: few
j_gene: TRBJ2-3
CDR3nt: TGTGCCTGCGCGGGGACTAGGTCCACAGATACGCAGTATTTT
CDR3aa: CACAGTRSTDTQYF

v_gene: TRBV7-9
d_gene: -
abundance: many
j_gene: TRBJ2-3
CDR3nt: TGTGCCAGCAGCTTAAGGGGTAGCCCAGATACGCAGTATTTT
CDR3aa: CASSLRGSPDTQYF

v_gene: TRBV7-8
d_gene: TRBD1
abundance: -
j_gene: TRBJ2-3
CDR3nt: TGTGCCAGCAGCTTAGGCCGGGACAGGACCTCGAATACGCAGTATTTT
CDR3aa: CASSLGRDRTSNTQYF

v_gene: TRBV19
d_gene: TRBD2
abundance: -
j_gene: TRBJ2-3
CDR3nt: TGTGCCAGTAGTATAGATAGGGGGACTAGCGGGAGCGCAGATACGCAGTATTTT
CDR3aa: CASSIDRGTSGSADTQYF

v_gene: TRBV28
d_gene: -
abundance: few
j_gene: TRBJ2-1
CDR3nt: TGTGCCAGCAGCCTTTTGGGGTCAACCTACAATGAGCAGTTCTTC
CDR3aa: CASSLLGSTYNEQFF

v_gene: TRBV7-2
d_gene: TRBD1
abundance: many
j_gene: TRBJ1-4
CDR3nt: TGTGCCAGCAGCACCCAGGGGGGAGGGAGTGAAAAACTGTTTTTT
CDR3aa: CASSTQGGGSEKLFF

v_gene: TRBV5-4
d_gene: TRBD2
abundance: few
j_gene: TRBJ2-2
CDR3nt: TGTGCCAGCAGCTTGAGGGCGGGAGCCGTCGGGGAGCTGTTTTTT
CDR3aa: CASSLRAGAVGELFF

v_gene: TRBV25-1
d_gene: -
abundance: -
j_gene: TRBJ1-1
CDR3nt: TGTGCCAGCAGTGAAGAACGGATTCTCAGGGAAGCTTTCTTT
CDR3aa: CASSEERILREAFF

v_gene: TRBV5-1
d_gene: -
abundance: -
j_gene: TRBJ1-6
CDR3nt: TGCGCCAGCAGCTCGGAGACTTCTTTTGGGGACGGTAATTCACCCCTCCACTTT
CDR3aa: CASSSETSFGDGNSPLHF

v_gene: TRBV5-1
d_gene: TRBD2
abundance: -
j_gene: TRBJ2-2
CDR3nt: TGCGCCAGCAGCTTTAGGACTAGCGGGCCGGCGGGCGGGGAGCTGTTTTTT
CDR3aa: CASSFRTSGPAGGELFF

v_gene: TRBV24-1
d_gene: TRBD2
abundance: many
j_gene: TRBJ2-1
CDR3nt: TGTGCCACCAGTGATTTGCGACTAGCGGGAGGCAATGAGCAGTTCTTC
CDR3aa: CATSDLRLAGGNEQFF

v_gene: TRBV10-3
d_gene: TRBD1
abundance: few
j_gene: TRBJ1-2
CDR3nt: TGTGCCATCGGCAGGTGGGACAGGGAGGATGGCTACACCTTC
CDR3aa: CAIGRWDREDGYTF

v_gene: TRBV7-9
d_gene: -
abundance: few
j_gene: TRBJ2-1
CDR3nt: TGTGCCAGCAGCTTTGGCTTTATGGGCGATGAGCAGTTCTTC
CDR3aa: CASSFGFMGDEQFF

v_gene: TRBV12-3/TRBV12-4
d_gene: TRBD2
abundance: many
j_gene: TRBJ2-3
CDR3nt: TGTGCCAGCAGTTCGACTAGCGGGAGGTTGCATACGCAGTATTTT
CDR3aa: CASSSTSGRLHTQYF

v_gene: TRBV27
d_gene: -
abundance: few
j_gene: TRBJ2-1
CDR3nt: TGTGCCAGCAGTGCTCGGCCGGGACTCTCCTACAATGAGCAGTTCTTC
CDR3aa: CASSARPGLSYNEQFF

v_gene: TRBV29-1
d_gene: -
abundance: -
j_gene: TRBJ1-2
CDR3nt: TGCAGCGTCTTCGGCGGCGGATTGAGCTCCTATGGCTACACCTTC
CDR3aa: CSVFGGGLSSYGYTF

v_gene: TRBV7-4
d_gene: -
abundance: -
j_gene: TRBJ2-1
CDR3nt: TGTGCCAGCGACGTTTTAAAGCGGGCTAATGAGCAGTTCTTC
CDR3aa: CASDVLKRANEQFF

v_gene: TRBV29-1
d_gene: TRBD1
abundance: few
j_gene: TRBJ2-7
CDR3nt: TGCAGCGGCCCCCCCGACAGGGGCTCTAACGAGCAGTACTTC
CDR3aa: CSGPPDRGSNEQYF

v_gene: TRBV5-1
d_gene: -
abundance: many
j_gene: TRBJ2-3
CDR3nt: TGTGCCAGCAGCCCCCAAAGCACAGATACGCAGTATTTT
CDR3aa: CASSPQSTDTQYF

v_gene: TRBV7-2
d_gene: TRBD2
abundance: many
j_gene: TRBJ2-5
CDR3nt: TGTGCCAGCAGCCCCGCTAGCGGGATAGAGACCCAGTACTTC
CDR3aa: CASSPASGIETQYF

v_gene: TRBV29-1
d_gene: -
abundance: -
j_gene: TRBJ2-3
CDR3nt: TGCAGCGTTGAAGAGGGGGCGCAAGATACGCAGTATTTT
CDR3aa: CSVEEGAQDTQYF

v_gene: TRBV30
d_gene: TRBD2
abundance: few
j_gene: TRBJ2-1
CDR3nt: TGTGCCTGGAGTATCGGACTAGCCAATGAGCAGTTCTTC
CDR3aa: CAWSIGLANEQFF

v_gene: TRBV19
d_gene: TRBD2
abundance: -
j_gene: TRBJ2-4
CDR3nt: TGTGCCAGTACCTCTAGCGGGATATCCAAAAACATTCAGTACTTC
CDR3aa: CASTSSGISKNIQYF

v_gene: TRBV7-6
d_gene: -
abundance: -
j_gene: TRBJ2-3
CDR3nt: TGTGCCAGCAGCTCCGCCGGGGGGCGGGAGAGCACAGATACGCAGTATTTT
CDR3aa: CASSSAGGRESTDTQYF

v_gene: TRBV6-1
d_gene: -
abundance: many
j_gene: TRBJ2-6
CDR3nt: TGTGCCAGCATTAGCTCTGGGGCCAACGTCCTGACTTTC
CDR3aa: CASISSGANVLTF

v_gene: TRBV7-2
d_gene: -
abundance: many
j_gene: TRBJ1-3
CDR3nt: TGTGCCAGCAGCTTAGATCTTGGAAACACCATATATTTT
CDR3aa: CASSLDLGNTIYF

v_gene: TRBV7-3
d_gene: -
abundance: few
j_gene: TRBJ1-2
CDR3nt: TGTGCCAGCAGCTTAAACCCTCAGTCCCTCTATGGCTACACCTTC
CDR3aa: CASSLNPQSLYGYTF

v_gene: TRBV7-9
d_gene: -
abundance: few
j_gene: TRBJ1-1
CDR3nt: TGTGCCAGCAAACTACTAGGAAAAAAGCACACTGAAGCTTTCTTT
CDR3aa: CASKLLGKKHTEAFF

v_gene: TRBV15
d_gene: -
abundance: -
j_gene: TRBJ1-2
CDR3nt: TGTGCCACCAGCGCGTGGACCGTTCGGGGCTATGGCTACACCTTC
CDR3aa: CATSAWTVRGYGYTF

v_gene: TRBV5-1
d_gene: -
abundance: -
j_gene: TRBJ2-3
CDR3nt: TGCGCCAGCATGGTCGACAGCAGCACAGATACGCAGTATTTT
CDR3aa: CASMVDSSTDTQYF

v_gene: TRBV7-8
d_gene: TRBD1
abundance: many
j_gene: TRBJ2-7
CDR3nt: TGTGCCAGCAGACCAGGGACAGGGGGCAACGAGCAGTACTTC
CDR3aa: CASRPGTGGNEQYF

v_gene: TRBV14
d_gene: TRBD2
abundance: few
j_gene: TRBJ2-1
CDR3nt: TGTGCCAGCAGCCTGCGGACTAGTTACTCCAATGAGCAGTTCTTC
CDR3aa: CASSLRTSYSNEQFF

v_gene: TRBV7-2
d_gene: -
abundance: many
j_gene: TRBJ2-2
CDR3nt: TGTGCCAGCAGCTGGACGGGGGCGGGCACCGGGGAGCTGTTTTTT
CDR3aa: CASSWTGAGTGELFF

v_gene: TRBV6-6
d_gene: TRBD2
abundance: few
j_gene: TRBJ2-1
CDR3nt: TGTGCCAGCAGTACCGGGACTAGCGGAAACAATGAGCAGTTCTTC
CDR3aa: CASSTGTSGNNEQFF

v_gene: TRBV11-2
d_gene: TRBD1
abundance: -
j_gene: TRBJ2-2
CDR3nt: TGTGCCAGCAGCTTAGATCACAGGGGTTCCGGGGAGCTGTTTTTT
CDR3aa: CASSLDHRGSGELFF

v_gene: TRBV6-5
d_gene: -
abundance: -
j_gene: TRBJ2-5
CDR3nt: TGTGCCAGCAGTTACCTGCCCGGGACTGGACGAAAGGGAGAGACCCAGTACTTC
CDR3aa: CASSYLPGTGRKGETQYF

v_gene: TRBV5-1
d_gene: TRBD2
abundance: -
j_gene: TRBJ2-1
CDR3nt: TGCGCCAGCAGCTTGGTTATCGCTAGCGGGAATTATGAGCAGTTCTTC
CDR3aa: CASSLVIASGNYEQFF